This T cell receptor (beta chain) is from a study of T cell responses to AZD1222 COVID-19 vaccine. Broader study findings: A reported finding is that nearly half of spike-specific TCRs target unmutated variant regions. The donors showed a predominance of white British ancestry and of females, with possible underestimation of clonal diversity. Just a handful of AZD1222 recipients were seropositive at baseline.

To note about this clone: Its antigen is unidentified.

The table came from immunoSEQ multiplex PCR; TCRdb's copy has only in-frame clones and leaves some out. Of about 99,000 clones listed, roughly 90% were seen once; the top ten hold about 8.1%. Both about-4-week and about-12-week second-dose recipients were combined. This CDR3 region has 11 residues. V was cut by 2 bases and J by 8 bases, with 5 bases left in between. Looked up from germline, CDR1 is SGHNT and CDR2 is YYREEE (reference sequence). The receptor comes from an adult who received the AZD1222 COVID-19 vaccine. The sequencing used peripheral blood, collected 28 days after the second AZD1222 dose. The chain recombines TRBV5-4 with TRBJ2-1, with a weak D call TRBD2 (5 bases). The CDR3 region has the DNA TGTGCCAGCAGCTTTAGCGATGAGCAGTTCTTC. Translated, it gives CASSFSDEQFF. Using reference TRBV5-4 and TRBJ2-1 for the parts outside the CDR3, the full variable domain is ETGVTQSPTHLIKTRGQQVTLRCSSQSGHNTVSWYQQALGQGPQFIFQYYREEENGRGNFPPRFSGLQFPNYSSELNVNALELDDSALYLCASSFSDEQFFGPGTRLTVL.